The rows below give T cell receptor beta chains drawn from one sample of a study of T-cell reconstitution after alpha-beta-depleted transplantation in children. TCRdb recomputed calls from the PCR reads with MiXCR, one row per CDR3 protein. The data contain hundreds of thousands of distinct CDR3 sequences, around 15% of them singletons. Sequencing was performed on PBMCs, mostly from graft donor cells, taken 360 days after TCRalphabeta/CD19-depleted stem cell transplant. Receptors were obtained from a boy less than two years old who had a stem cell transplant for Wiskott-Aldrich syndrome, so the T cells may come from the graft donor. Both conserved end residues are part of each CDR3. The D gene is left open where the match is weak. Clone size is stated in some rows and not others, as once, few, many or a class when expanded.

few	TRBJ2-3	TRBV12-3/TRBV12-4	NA	TGTGCCAGCAGTGAACACAGAGCGGGAACGACCAGGGGTACGCAGTATTTT	CASSEHRAGTTRGTQYF
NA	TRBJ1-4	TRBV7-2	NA	TGTGCCAGCAGCTTAGTGACGGGATATGAAAAACTGTTTTTT	CASSLVTGYEKLFF
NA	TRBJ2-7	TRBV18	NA	TGTGCCAGCTCACCACTAGGAGGTTCCAGCTCCTACGAGCAGTACTTC	CASSPLGGSSSYEQYF
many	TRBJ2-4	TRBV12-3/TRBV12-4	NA	TGTGCCAGCAGTTTGAGGGACATTCAGTACTTC	CASSLRDIQYF
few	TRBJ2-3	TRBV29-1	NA	TGCAGCCAAGGGGGGTACGGCACAGATACGCAGTATTTT	CSQGGYGTDTQYF
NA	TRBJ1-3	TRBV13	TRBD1	TGTGCCAGCAGCTCCGGACAGGCCGTCTCTGGAAACACCATATATTTT	CASSSGQAVSGNTIYF
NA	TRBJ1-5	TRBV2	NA	TGTGCCAGCAGTGAAAGAGGGACCCCCCTTAGCAATCAGCCCCAGCATTTT	CASSERGTPLSNQPQHF
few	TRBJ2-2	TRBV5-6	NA	TGTGCCAGCAGCTTGGCACTATCAGGCGGGGAGCTGTTTTTT	CASSLALSGGELFF
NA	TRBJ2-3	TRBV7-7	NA	TGTGCCAGCAGCTTAGGGACATTCGCTGGCACAGATACGCAGTATTTT	CASSLGTFAGTDTQYF
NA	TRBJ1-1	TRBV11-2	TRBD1	TGTGCCAGCAGCCTATTCCCCGGGGGCAGGGGGCTTTTGAACACTGAAGCTTTCTTT	CASSLFPGGRGLLNTEAFF
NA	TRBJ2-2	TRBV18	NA	TGTGCCAGCTCCCTCAACGGGGGAGCTATAACCGGGGAGCTGTTTTTT	CASSLNGGAITGELFF
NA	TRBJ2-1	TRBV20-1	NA	TGCAGTGCCTGGACTTGGTCCTACAATGAGCAGTTCTTC	CSAWTWSYNEQFF
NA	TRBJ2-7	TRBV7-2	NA	TGTGCCAGCAGCTTAATCTCGGGAGAACAGTACTTC	CASSLISGEQYF
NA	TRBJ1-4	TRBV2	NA	TGTGCGACCAAAGGAGGCCTTCCTAATGAAAAACTGTTTTTT	CATKGGLPNEKLFF
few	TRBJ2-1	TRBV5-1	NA	TGCGCCAGCAGCGATCCGGGACATATTCTCTATGAGCAGTTCTTC	CASSDPGHILYEQFF
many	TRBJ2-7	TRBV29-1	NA	TGCAGCGTTGGAGGTGGGGGACATTCTACCTACGAGCAGTACTTC	CSVGGGGHSTYEQYF
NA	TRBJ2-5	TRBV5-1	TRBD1	TGCGCCAGCAGTCGGGACAGGGTCCCGGAGACCCAGTACTTC	CASSRDRVPETQYF
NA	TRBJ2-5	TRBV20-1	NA	TGCAGTGCTAGATCTCAGCCGGGACTGCCCCAAGAGACCCAGTACTTC	CSARSQPGLPQETQYF
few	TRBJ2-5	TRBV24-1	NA	TGTGCCACCAGTGGCGACAGGTCCCCCCAAGAGACCCAGTACTTC	CATSGDRSPQETQYF
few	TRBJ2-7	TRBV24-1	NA	TGTGCCACCAGTGATGGGGGACACTCCACCGAGCAGTACTTC	CATSDGGHSTEQYF
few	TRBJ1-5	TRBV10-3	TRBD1	TGTGCCATCAGCGGGACAGGCAATCAGCCCCAGCATTTT	CAISGTGNQPQHF
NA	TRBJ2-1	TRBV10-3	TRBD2	TGTGCCATCAGTGAGGGGCGACTAGCGGGGGCTGGTAATGAGCAGTTCTTC	CAISEGRLAGAGNEQFF
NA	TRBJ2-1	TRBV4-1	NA	TGCGCCAGCAGCCAAGAGTCCAGGACGCCGATTAGCTCCTACAATGAGCAGTTCTTC	CASSQESRTPISSYNEQFF
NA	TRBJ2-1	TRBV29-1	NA	TGCAGCGTTGGGGCTGAGGGCTGGTACTACAATGAGCAGTTCTTC	CSVGAEGWYYNEQFF
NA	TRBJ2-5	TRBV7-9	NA	TGTGCCAGCAGCCCTAGGGGAATGGAGACCCAGTACTTC	CASSPRGMETQYF
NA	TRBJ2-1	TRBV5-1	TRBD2	TGCGCCAGCAGCCTGGCCGGGACTAGGTCCCATGAGCAGTTCTTC	CASSLAGTRSHEQFF
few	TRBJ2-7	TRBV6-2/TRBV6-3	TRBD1	TGTGCCAGCAGTTACACCCGGGACAGGGGGACCTACGAGCAGTACTTC	CASSYTRDRGTYEQYF
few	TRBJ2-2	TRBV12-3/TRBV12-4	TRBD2	TGTGCCAGCAGCCTACTAGCGATCGGGGAGCTGTTTTTT	CASSLLAIGELFF
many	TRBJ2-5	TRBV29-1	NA	TGCAGCGTTGGGTCGCGGGAGACCCAGTACTTC	CSVGSRETQYF
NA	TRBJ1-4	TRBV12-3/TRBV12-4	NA	TGTGCCAGCAGCCAATGGGAAAATGAAAAACTGTTTTTT	CASSQWENEKLFF
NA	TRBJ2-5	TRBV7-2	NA	TGTGCCAGCAGCGTCGTGGGCAGGGAGACCCAGTACTTC	CASSVVGRETQYF
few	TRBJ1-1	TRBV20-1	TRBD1	TGCAGTGCTAGAGAGACAGGGGCAGGGAACACTGAAGCTTTCTTT	CSARETGAGNTEAFF
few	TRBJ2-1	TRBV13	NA	TGTGCCAGCAGCTCATCCATTTACAATGAGCAGTTCTTC	CASSSSIYNEQFF
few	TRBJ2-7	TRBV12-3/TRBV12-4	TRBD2	TGTGCCAGCAGTCGACTAGCGGGAAGGTTTGACGAGCAGTACTTC	CASSRLAGRFDEQYF
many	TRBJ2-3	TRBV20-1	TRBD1	TGCAGTGCTGGCACAGGGGTAGATACGCAGTATTTT	CSAGTGVDTQYF
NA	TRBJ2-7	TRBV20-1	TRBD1	TGCAGTGCCCAGAGGGGACAGGGGATCCACGAGCAGTACTTC	CSAQRGQGIHEQYF
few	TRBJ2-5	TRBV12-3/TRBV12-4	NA	TGTGCCAGCAGTTTACTCGCAGGGTCGGACCAAGAGACCCAGTACTTC	CASSLLAGSDQETQYF
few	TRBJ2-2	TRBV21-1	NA	TGTGCCAGCCCTTCCTTAGCGGGAGGAGGCACCGGGGAGCTGTTTTTT	CASPSLAGGGTGELFF
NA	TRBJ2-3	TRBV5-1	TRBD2	TGCGCCAGCAGCTCACTGCCTCTAGCGGGGGGCACAGATACGCAGTATTTT	CASSSLPLAGGTDTQYF
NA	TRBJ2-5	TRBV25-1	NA	TGTGCCAGCAGTGCGTTCTTACCGGGAGAGACCCAGTACTTC	CASSAFLPGETQYF
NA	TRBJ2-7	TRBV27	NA	TGTGCCAGCAATCCGCAGGGGCGGAACGAGCAGTACTTC	CASNPQGRNEQYF
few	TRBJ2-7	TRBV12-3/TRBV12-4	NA	TGTGCCAGCAGCTACCCTAATACGCAGGCCTTCTTC	CASSYPNTQAFF
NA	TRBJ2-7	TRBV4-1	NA	TGCGCCAGCAGCCAAGATCCTGGGCACAAGGGCACAGGGTACGAGCAGTACTTC	CASSQDPGHKGTGYEQYF
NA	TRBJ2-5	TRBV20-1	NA	TGCAGTGCTAGAGATGCTAGGCAGGGCCGAGAGACCCAGTACTTC	CSARDARQGRETQYF
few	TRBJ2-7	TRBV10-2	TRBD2	TGCGCCAGCAGTGGGGTACTAGCGGGACCCTACGAGCAGTACTTC	CASSGVLAGPYEQYF
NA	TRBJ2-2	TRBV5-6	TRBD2	TGTGCCAGCAGCACCTTAGGACTAGCGGGAGCCGGGGAGCTGTTTTTT	CASSTLGLAGAGELFF
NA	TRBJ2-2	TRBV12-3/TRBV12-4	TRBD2	TGTGCCAGCAGTTCGAGGCGGGGGGGCATCGGGGAGCTGTTTTTT	CASSSRRGGIGELFF
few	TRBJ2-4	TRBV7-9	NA	TGTGCCAGCAGCTTAGGCGTAGGGAGACTCAACTTGAACATTCAGTACTTC	CASSLGVGRLNLNIQYF
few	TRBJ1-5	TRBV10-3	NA	TGTGCCATCAGTGACCCTGAAACCTTAAATCAGCCCCAGCATTTT	CAISDPETLNQPQHF
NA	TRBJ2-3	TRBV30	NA	TGTGCCTGGAGTCCTCTTACTTATACAGATACGCAGTATTTT	CAWSPLTYTDTQYF
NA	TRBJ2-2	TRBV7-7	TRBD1	TGTGCCAGCAGCTTCGGGTTATACAGGGGGCGGGACACCGGGGAGCTGTTTTTT	CASSFGLYRGRDTGELFF